The clone carrying this T cell receptor beta chain appeared many times. Its target is not known. The entry originates in a study of identical twins. General study findings and limits: In monozygotic twins, models underestimated the sharing of out-of-frame TCR alpha.

Germline V CDR1 and CDR2: MGHRA, YSYEKL. This CDR3 contains 16 residues. Losses at the gene ends were 4 bases for V and 4 bases for J; bases not matched to a gene: 4. TCRdb reanalysed the 5' RACE reads using MiXCR and keeps one entry per CDR3 protein. The table lists fewer than 250,000 distinct CDR3 sequences, approximately 7% of them singletons. Separately, the same data were catalogued under a study of yellow fever vaccine responses in identical twins.

The chain couples TRBV4-1 to TRBJ2-2; 12 nucleotides line up with TRBD2. The sample consisted of memory (CD45RO+) T cells sorted from blood. This receptor was identified in a woman under 30 in good health. The chain's CDR3 is CASSRPSGGGTGELFF. The CDR3 DNA sequence: TGCGCCAGCAGCCGACCTAGCGGGGGGGGCACCGGGGAGCTGTTTTTT.